The sample holds one count of the clone carrying this T cell receptor (beta chain). Its antigen is not identified. CDR3 length: 15 residues. Germline V lookup: CDR1 MNHEY, CDR2 SVGAGI. V was trimmed by 0 bases and J by 4 bases, leaving 11 bases between them. The data derive from a study of cytomegalovirus exposure and HLA in healthy donors. This PCR relied on a set of 60 Vbeta primers and 13 Jbeta primers. Assay used: immunoSEQ multiplex PCR; TCRdb lists only in-frame clones, some missing. The profile shows under 150,000 clones, roughly four fifths of them singletons. Whole-study findings and limits: Prior analysis indicated that the majority of TCR beta V segments exhibited productivity approximately 87% or approximately 30% of the time.

The sequence came from a male donor in good health and CMV-seronegative. V is TRBV6-5 and J is TRBJ2-3, with TRBD2 as a possible D gene (5 bases). The sample comprised PBMCs. CDR3 amino acids: CASSYSEGSADTQYF. The CDR3 region has the DNA TGTGCCAGCAGTTACTCCGAGGGATCTGCAGATACGCAGTATTTT.